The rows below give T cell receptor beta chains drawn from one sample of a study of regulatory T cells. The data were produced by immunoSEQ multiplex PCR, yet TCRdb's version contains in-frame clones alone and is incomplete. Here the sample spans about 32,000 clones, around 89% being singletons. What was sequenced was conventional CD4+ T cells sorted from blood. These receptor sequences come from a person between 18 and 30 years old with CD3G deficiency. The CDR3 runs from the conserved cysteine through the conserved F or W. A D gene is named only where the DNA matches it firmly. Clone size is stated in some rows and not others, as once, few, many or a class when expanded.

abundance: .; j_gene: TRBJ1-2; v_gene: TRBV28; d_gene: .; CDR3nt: TGTGCCAGCAGCCGCAGATTAGGGGGGGGTGGCTACACCTTC; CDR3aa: CASSRRLGGGGYTF
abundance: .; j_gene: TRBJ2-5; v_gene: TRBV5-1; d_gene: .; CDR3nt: TGCGCCAGCAGCTTGGGGACAGTCAGGTACCAAGAGACCCAGTACTTC; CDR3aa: CASSLGTVRYQETQYF
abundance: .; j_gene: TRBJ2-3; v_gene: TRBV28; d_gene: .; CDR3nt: TGTGCCACTCAGGGGTGGGGCGGCCCCAGCACAGATACGCAGTATTTT; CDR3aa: CATQGWGGPSTDTQYF
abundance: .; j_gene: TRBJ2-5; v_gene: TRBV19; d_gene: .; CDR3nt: TGTGCCAGTAGTATCAACCAACGGGAGACCCAGTACTTC; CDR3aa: CASSINQRETQYF
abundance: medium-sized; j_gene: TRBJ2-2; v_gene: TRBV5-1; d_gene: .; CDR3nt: TGCGCCAGCAGCTTGGTGCAGGGTGTGGGCACCGGGGAGCTGTTTTTT; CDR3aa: CASSLVQGVGTGELFF
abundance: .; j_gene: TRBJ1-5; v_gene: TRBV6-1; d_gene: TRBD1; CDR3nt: TGTGCCAGCAGAGCACAGGGGGGAAATCAGCCCCAGCATTTT; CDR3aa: CASRAQGGNQPQHF
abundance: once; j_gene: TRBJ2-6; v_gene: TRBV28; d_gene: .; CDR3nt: TGTGCCAGCCGCTCCATCCGGGACTCAGGGGCCAACGTCCTGACTTTC; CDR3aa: CASRSIRDSGANVLTF
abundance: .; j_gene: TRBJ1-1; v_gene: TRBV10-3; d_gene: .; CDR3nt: TGTGCCACAATATCCGAAGCTTTCTTT; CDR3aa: CATISEAFF
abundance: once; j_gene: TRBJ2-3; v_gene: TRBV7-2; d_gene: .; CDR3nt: TGTGCCAGCAGCTTAGGAGCGTTCTCGAGCACAGATACGCAGTATTTT; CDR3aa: CASSLGAFSSTDTQYF
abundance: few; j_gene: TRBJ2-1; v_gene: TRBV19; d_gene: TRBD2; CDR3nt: TGTGCCAGTAGTAGGGTAGCGGGAGTAATGTCCCACAATGAGCAGTTCTTC; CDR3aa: CASSRVAGVMSHNEQFF
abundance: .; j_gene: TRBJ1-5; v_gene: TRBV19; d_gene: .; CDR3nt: TGTGCCAGTAGTATTCAGGGCCCAAATCAGCCCCAGCATTTT; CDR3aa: CASSIQGPNQPQHF
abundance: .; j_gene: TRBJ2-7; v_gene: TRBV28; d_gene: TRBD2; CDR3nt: TGTGCCAGCAGTTTATCCCCCCGACTAGCGGGGAGCTCCTACGAGCAGTACTTC; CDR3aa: CASSLSPRLAGSSYEQYF
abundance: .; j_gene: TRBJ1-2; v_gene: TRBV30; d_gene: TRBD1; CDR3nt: TGTGCCTGGCACAGGGGCACTAACTATGGCTACACCTTC; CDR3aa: CAWHRGTNYGYTF
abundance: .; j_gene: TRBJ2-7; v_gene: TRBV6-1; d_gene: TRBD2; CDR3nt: TGTGCCGTCAGAGGCGGGAGCTCCTACGAGCAGTACTTC; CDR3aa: CAVRGGSSYEQYF
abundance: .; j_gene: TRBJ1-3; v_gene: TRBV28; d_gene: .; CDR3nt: TGTGCCAGCAGTTCCGCTCCCGGAGGGTACAAGAACACCATATATTTT; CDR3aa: CASSSAPGGYKNTIYF
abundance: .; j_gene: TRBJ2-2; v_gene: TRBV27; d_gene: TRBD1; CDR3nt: TGTGCCAGCAGGCGACAGGGAAGCAACGGGGAGCTGTTTTTT; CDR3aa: CASRRQGSNGELFF
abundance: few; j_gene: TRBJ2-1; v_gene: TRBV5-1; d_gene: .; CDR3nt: TGCGCCAGCAGCTTGGATGGCAGGGTCACAAATGAGCAGTTCTTC; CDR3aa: CASSLDGRVTNEQFF
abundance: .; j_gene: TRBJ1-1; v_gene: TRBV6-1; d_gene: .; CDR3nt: TGTGCCAGCAGTGAAGTCTCGGTCCCGGGGAACACTGAAGCTTTCTTT; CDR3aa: CASSEVSVPGNTEAFF
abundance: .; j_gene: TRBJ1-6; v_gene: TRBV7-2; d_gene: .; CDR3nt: TGTGCCAGCAAGGGGGGGAGCTCACCCCTCCACTTT; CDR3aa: CASKGGSSPLHF
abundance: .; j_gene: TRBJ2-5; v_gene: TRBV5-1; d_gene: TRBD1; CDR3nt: TGCGCCAGCAGCTACGGACAGGGAGGCCAAGAGACCCAGTACTTC; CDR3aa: CASSYGQGGQETQYF
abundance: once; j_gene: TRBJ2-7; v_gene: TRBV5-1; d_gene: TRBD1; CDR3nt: TGCGCCAGCAGCGCCGGGGACAGGGGCTACGAGCAGTACTTC; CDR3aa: CASSAGDRGYEQYF
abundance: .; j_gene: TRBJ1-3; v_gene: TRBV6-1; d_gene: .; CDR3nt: TGTGCCAGCAGTGAAGGGGGCTCGGGTGGAAACACCATATATTTT; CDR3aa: CASSEGGSGGNTIYF
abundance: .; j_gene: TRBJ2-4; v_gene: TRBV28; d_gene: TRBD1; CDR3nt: TGTGCCAGCAGTAATTCCGGGACAGGGAAAAACATTCAGTACTTC; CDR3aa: CASSNSGTGKNIQYF
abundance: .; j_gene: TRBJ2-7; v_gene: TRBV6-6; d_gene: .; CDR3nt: TGTGCCAGCAGTTACGGCGGGGCCCAGGGCGAGCAGTACTTC; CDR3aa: CASSYGGAQGEQYF
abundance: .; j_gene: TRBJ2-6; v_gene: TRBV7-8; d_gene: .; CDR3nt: TGTGCCAGCAGCTTAGAGGGTAGAACCCTCTCTGGGGCCAACGTCCTGACTTTC; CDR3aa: CASSLEGRTLSGANVLTF
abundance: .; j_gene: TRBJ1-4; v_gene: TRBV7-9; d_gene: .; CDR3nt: TGTGCCAGCAGCTCGGGCCATACAACTAATGAAAAACTGTTTTTT; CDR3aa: CASSSGHTTNEKLFF
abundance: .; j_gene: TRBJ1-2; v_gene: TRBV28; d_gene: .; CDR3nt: TGTGCCAGCAGTTTATCAGGGGCGAATGGTGGCTACACCTTC; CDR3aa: CASSLSGANGGYTF
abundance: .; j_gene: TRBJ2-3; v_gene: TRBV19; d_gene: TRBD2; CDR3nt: TGTGCCAGTAGTATGGGACTAGAGTTGGGTACGCAGTATTTT; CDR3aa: CASSMGLELGTQYF
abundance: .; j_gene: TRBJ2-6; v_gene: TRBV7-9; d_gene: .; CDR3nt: TGTGCCAGCAGCTTATACGGGGGAGCTGGGGCCAACGTCCTGACTTTC; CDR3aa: CASSLYGGAGANVLTF
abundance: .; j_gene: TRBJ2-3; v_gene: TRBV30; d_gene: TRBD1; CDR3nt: TGTGCCTGGAGTGTAGGGGGCTCCTCAGATACGCAGTATTTT; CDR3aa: CAWSVGGSSDTQYF